This T cell receptor (beta chain) was documented in a study of blood T cell repertoires in COVID-19. Study context: Sites across the United States, Italy and Spain contributed samples from acute and convalescent COVID-19. PBMCs, B-cell-depleted T cells, or T cells were the source of the cDNA or gDNA that made up the material.

Details on this clone: Other DNA sequences within the sample encode an identical CDR3.

In the authors' workflow: For nucleated cells, counts were estimated from reference gene primer amplification. Sequenced by immunoSEQ multiplex PCR; TCRdb stores in-frame clones only, minus some. V and J calls and clone size come straight from that table; D and trimming were deduced from the DNA. The repertoire holds under 130,000 clones, approximately 82% seen once, with just over 15% in the top ten. Germline V gene data show CDR1 as SNHLY and CDR2 as FYNNEI. V was cut by 7 bases and J by 3 bases, with 6 bases left in between. This CDR3 is built from 11 residues. J is TRBJ2-5 and V is TRBV2; a possible D gene is TRBD2 (6 bases). Sequencing used peripheral blood. The receptor's source is a woman of 80 years or more with acute or convalescent COVID-19. The CDR3 sequence: CASTGEETQYF. The CDR3, as DNA: TGTGCCAGCACGGGGGAAGAGACCCAGTACTTC.